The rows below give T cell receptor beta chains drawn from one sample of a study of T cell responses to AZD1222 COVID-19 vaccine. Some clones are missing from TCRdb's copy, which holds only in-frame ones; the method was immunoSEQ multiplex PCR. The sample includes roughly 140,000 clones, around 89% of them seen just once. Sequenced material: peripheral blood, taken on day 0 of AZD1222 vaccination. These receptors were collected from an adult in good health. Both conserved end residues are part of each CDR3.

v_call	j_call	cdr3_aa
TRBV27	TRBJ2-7	CASSLKGWGVGYEQYF
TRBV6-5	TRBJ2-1	CASTRGGGGYNEQFF
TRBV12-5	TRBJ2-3	CASALGQVRTDTQYF
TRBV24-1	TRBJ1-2	CATSDRGQPYGYTF
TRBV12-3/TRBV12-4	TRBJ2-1	CASSFNERLEQFF
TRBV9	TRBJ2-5	CASSVGGQRPKETQYF
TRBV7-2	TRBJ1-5	CASSLGTGTGGQPQHF
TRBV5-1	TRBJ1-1	CASSLFSANTEAFF
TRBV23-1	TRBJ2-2	CASSPDRKGRGVSTGELFF
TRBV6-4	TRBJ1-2	CASSDSGQATSYTF
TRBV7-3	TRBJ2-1	CASSFWAGLEQFF
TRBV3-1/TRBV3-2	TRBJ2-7	CASSQVWDRAYEQYF
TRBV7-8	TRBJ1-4	CASSSLRVQGDEKLFF
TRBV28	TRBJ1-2	CASSFLRGYGYTF
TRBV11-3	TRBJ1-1	CASSLEQRGGGTEAFF
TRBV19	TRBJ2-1	CASSLRTGRNEQFF
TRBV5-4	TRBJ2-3	CASSLEADTQYF
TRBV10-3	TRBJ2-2	CAMSGTGGTGELFF
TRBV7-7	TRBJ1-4	CASSLSLTNEKLFF
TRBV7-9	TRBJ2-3	CASSLEGAGRGLTDTQYF
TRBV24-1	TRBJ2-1	CATPLDSGDEQFF
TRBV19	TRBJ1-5	CASSMQNSNQPQHF
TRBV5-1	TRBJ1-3	CASSPGQGAGNTIYF
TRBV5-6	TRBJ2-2	CASSPRRAGELFF
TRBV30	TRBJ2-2	CAWSGPAHGGELFF
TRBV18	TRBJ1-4	CASSRQAANEKLFF
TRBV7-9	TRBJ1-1	CASSPRGAGTAGTEAFF
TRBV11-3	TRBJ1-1	CASSTGRAGTEAFF
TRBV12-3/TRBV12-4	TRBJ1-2	CASKSRGSGYTF
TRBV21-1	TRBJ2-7	CASSARGLAGGHEQYF
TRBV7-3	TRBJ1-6	CASSLTGGSGSPLHF
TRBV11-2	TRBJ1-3	CASSLDWVPGNTIYF
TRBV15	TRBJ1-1	CATSTYVNTEAFF
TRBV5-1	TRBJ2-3	CASSAGLAGSEADTQYF
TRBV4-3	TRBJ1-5	CASSQEPGSHQPQHF
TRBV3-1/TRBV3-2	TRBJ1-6	CASSQVEVSYNSPLHF
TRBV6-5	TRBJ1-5	CASNPTGKGPQHF
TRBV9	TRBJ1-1	CASSAGRLNTEAFF
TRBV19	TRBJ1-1	CASSLLQGTEAFF
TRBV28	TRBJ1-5	CASSFAGTGNQPQHF
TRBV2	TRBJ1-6	CASRGQNNSPLHF
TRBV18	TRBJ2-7	CASSPPGGTEQYF
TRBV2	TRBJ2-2	CATKNTGELFF
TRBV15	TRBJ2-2	CATSRVTFTGELFF
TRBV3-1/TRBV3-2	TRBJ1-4	CASSQGTLRTNEKLFF
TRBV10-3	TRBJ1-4	CAISETGPNEKLFF
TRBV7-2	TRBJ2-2	CASSVMDYGRPGELFF
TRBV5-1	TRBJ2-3	CASSLEDRPLQYF
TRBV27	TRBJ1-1	CATAGGGADTEAFF
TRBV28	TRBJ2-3	CASSLQTGTSGARTQYF
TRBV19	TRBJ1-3	CASRRLYSSGNTIYF
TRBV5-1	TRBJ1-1	CASSAYTGGNTEAFF
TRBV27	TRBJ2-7	CASRGTGMGYEQYF
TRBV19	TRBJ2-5	CASSFSGPSGQETQYF